This T cell receptor beta chain originates from a study of regulatory T cells in long-lasting Graves disease. The time point was: newly diagnosed GD, antithyroid drugs for less than 3 months. Construction of the TCR library relied on RNA isolated from PBMCs. Investigators prepared the TCR beta libraries by applying iRepertoire HTBI primers and Arm-PCR of CDR3 regions. MiXCR, run by TCRdb on the multiplex PCR reads, gives a single entry per CDR3 protein. The sample lists some 400,000 distinct CDR3 sequences; 15% were seen once. Unmatched junction bases numbered 3, after V lost 6 bases and J lost 2 bases. The CDR3 runs 15 residues. Germline V CDR1 and CDR2: MNHEY, SMNVEV (reference sequence). The same data also contributed to another study, on T cells in Graves' hyperthyroidism and ophthalmopathy.

The specimen comprised peripheral blood mononuclear cells (PBMCs), sampled at new diagnosis, from a patient treated with antithyroid drugs. The chain links TRBV27 to TRBJ2-1; 11 bases line up with TRBD1. The source of this sequence is a woman aged 30 to 39 with Graves disease. The DNA of the CDR3 is TGTGCCAGCAGCCCGGGACAGGGGGCCTACAATGAGCAGTTCTTC. This sequence encodes CASSPGQGAYNEQFF.